This record looks at one TCR beta chain sequence and its context. This sample was taken from a study of blood T cell repertoires in COVID-19. Overall study context: Italy, Spain and the United States were the sources of the convalescent and acute COVID-19 samples. PBMCs, B-cell-depleted T cells, or T cells were the source of the cDNA or gDNA that made up the material.

As processed by the authors: For nucleated cells, counts were estimated from reference gene primer amplification. Profiled with immunoSEQ multiplex PCR; TCRdb holds only in-frame clones, not every one. V and J calls and clone size come straight from that table; D and trimming were deduced from the DNA. The data hold 190,000 or so clones, with roughly four fifths observed a single time. Germline V gives CDR1 MNHNS, CDR2 SASEGT. The V end was cut by 0 bases, the J end by 8 bases, with 11 bases between. The CDR3 contains 14 residues. The rearrangement links TRBV6-1 to TRBJ2-1, with TRBD1 as a possible D gene (6 bases). The origin of this receptor is a human donor with acute or convalescent COVID-19. The donor label of this sample is uncertain. The specimen sequenced was peripheral blood. Here the CDR3 DNA reads TGTGCCAGCAGTGAAGCGCCAGGGGTCGATGAGCAGTTCTTC. This codes for CASSEAPGVDEQFF.